The sequence of this T cell receptor beta chain was determined in a study of glioma-infiltrating T cells. Findings and caveats of the study: Gliomas, especially low-grade, showed above-expected tissue-blood divergence; non-neoplastic patients showed below.

Using RNA template, CDR3s of TCR alpha and beta were amplified with iRepertoire arm-PCR. Tissue mRNA or PBMC total RNA, 100-400 ng, went into one-step reverse transcription and amplification. TCRdb re-called the multiplex PCR reads through MiXCR, storing one row per CDR3 protein. Here the sample spans about 140,000 distinct CDR3 sequences, about 39% being singletons. This clonotype was counted a few times. No antigen is known for it. The specimen sequenced was glioma tissue, nonneoplastic brain tissue, or PBMCs (not recorded which). The sequence was obtained from a human donor with low-grade glioma or glioblastoma, undergoing nonglioma brain surgery, or in good health (not recorded which).

In DNA, the CDR3 is TGCGCCAGCAGCTTGTCGGCGGACACTGAAGCTTTCTTT. This codes for CASSLSADTEAFF. This chain links TRBV5-1 with TRBJ1-1; D call uncertain. Germline V gene lookup returns CDR1 SGHRS and CDR2 YFSETQ. The CDR3 runs 13 residues. V was shortened by 1 base and J by 3 bases, with 7 bases between the two germline ends.